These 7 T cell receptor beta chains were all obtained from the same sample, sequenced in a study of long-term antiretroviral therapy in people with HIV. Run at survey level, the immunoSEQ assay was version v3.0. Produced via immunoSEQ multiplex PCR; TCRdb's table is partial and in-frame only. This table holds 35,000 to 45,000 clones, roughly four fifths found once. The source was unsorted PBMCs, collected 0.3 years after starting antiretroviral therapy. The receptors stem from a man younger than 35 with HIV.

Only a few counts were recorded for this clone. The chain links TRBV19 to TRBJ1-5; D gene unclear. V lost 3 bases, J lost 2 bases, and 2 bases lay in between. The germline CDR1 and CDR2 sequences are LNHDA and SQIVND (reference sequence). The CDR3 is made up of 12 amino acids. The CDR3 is CASSIGNQPQHF. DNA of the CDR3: TGTGCCAGTAGTATTGGCAATCAGCCCCAGCATTTT. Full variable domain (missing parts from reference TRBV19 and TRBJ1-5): DGGITQSPKYLFRKEGQNVTLSCEQNLNHDAMYWYRQDPGQGLRLIYYSQIVNDFQKGDIAEGYSVSREKKESFPLTVTSAQKNPTAFYLCASSIGNQPQHFGDGTRLSIL.

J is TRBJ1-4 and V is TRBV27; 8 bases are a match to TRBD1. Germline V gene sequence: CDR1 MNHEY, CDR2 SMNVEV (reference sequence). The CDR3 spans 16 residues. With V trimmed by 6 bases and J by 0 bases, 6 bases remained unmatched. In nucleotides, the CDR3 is TGTGCCAGCAGGCCCAGGGGGCCAGCAACTAATGAAAAACTGTTTTTT. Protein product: CASRPRGPATNEKLFF.

The CDR3 loop is CASSPPYGQGASNQPQHF. The CDR3 coding sequence is TGTGCCAGCTCACCACCCTATGGACAGGGGGCAAGCAATCAGCCCCAGCATTTT. This chain joins TRBV18 and TRBJ1-5; TRBD1 matches at 11 bases. In germline, CDR1 is KGHSH, CDR2 LQKENI. The trim removed 0 bases at V and 1 base at J, leaving 5 bases unmatched. CDR3 length: 18 amino acids.

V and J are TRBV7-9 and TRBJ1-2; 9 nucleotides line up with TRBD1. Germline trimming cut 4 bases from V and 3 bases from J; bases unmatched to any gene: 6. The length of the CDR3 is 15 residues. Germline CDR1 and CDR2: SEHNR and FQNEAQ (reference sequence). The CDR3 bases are TGTGCCAGCAGCTCCGGACAGGGGCCCCACTATGGCTACACCTTC. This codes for CASSSGQGPHYGYTF.

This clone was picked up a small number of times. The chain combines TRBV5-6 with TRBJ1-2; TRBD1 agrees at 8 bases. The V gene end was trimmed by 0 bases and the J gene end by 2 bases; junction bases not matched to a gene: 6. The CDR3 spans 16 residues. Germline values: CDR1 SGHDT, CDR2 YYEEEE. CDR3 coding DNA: TGTGCCAGCAGCTTGGGGACAGGGATAGGAAACTATGGCTACACCTTC. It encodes CASSLGTGIGNYGYTF.

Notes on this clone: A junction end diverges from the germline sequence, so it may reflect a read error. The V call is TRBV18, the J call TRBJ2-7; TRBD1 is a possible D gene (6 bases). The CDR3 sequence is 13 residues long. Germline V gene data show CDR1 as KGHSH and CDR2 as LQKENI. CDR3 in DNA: TGTGCCAGCTCCCCACTAGGGGGTCCCGAGCAGTACTTC. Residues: CASSPLGGPEQYF. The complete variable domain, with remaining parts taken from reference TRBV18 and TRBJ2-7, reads NAGVMQNPRHLVRRRGQEARLRCSPMKGHSHVYWYRQLPEEGLKFMVYLQKENIIDESGMPKERFSAEFPKEGPSILRIQQVVRGDSAAYFCASSPLGGPEQYFGPGTRLTVT.

The CDR3, as DNA: TGTGCCAGTAGTATATATACACTGTATAGCAATCAGCCCCAGCATTTT. Translating it yields CASSIYTLYSNQPQHF. The V call is TRBV19, the J call TRBJ1-5; the D is unclear. The CDR3 runs to 16 residues. The V and J ends lost 2 bases and 0 bases respectively, with 11 bases between them. Germline V lookup: CDR1 LNHDA, CDR2 SQIVND (reference sequence).